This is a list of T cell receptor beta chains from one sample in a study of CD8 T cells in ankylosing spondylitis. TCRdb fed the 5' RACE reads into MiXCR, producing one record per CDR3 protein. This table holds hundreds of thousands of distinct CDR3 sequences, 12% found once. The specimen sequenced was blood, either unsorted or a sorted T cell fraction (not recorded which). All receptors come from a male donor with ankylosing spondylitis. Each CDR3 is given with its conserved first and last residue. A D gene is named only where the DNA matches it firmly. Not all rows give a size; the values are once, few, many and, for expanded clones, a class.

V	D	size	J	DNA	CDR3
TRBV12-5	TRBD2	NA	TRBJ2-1	TGTGCTGGTGGTTCAGGACTAGCGGGAGGTGCCTACAATGAGCAGTTCTTC	CAGGSGLAGGAYNEQFF
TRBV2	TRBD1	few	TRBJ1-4	TGTGCCAGCGCCCAGGGGGGGGAAAAACTGTTTTTT	CASAQGGEKLFF
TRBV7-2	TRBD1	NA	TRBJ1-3	TGTGCCAGCAGCTTAGCCGGGACAGGGCAAAACACCATATATTTT	CASSLAGTGQNTIYF
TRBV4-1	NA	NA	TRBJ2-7	TGCGCCAGCAGCCGCGGGAGGGGACAGGGGACCAACGAGCAGTACTTC	CASSRGRGQGTNEQYF
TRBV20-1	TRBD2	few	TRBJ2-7	TGCAGTGCCGGCCCGACTAGCGGATACGAGCAGTACTTC	CSAGPTSGYEQYF
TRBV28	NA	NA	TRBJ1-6	TGTGCCAGCAGTTTATGGGGGACCGGCTATTCACCCCTCCACTTT	CASSLWGTGYSPLHF
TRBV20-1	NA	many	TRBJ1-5	TGCAGTGCTAGAGATCAGGGTCAGCCCCAGCATTTT	CSARDQGQPQHF
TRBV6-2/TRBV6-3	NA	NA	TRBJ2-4	TGTGCCAGCAGGGGTTTGAACCGAGTTTCAAACCCTTCCGCCAAAAACATTCAGTACTTC	CASRGLNRVSNPSAKNIQYF
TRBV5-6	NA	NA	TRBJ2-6	TGTGCCAGCAGCTTGGTCCGGGGGCCTGGGGCCAACGTCCTGACTTTC	CASSLVRGPGANVLTF
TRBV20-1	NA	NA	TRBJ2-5	TGCAGTGCGGAGCGGCGGGGCCAAGAGACCCAGTACTTC	CSAERRGQETQYF
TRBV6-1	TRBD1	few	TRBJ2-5	TGTGCCAGCAGTGACCCCAGGGACAGGGGCCGGGAGACCCAGTACTTC	CASSDPRDRGRETQYF
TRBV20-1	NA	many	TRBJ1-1	TGCAGTGCTAGAGGGAGCACTGAAGCTTTCTTT	CSARGSTEAFF
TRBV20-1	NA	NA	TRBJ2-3	TGCAGTGCCCACTTGGAGCGGAACAATGCTTACACAGATACGCAGTATTTT	CSAHLERNNAYTDTQYF
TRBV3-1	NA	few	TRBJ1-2	TGTGCCAGCAGCCAAGACTGGGGATTCGGTGGCTACACCTTC	CASSQDWGFGGYTF
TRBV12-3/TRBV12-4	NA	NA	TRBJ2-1	TGTGCCAGCAGTTTCCCCGACCAACGTAACCACAACAATGAGCAGTTCTTC	CASSFPDQRNHNNEQFF
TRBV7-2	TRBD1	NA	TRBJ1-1	TGTGCCAGCAGCCCCTTAGTTCAGGGGGGAACTGAAGCTTTCTTT	CASSPLVQGGTEAFF
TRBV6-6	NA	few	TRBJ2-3	TGTGCCAGCAGCTATACCGAGGATACGCAGTATTTT	CASSYTEDTQYF
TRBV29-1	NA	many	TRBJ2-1	TGCAGCGTTGAAGACAGCTATACGATCAATGAGCAGTTCTTC	CSVEDSYTINEQFF
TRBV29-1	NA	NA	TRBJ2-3	TGCAGCGCCGGGATGACTCCAGATACGCAGTATTTT	CSAGMTPDTQYF
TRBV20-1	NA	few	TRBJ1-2	TGCAGTGCTAGACGACCCATCACATCTAACTATGGCTACACCTTC	CSARRPITSNYGYTF
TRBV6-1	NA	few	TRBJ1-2	TGTGCCAGCACGGGGCGCCGGTACTATGGCTACACCTTC	CASTGRRYYGYTF
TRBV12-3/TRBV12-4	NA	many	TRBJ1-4	TGTGCCAGCAGTTCTGACAGGGAAAAACTGTTTTTT	CASSSDREKLFF
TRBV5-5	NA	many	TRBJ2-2	TGTGCCAGCAGCTTTAGCGGTGCGAACACCGGGGAGCTGTTTTTT	CASSFSGANTGELFF
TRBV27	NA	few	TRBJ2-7	TGTGCCAGCAGTTTACGCAGGGCCGACGAGCAGTACTTC	CASSLRRADEQYF
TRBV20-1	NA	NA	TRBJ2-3	TGCAGTGGGCGGGGGCAACCGGGTACGCAGTATTTT	CSGRGQPGTQYF
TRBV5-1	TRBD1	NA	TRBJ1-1	TGCGCCAGCAGCTTCTCCGGACAGGGGAACACTGAAGCTTTCTTT	CASSFSGQGNTEAFF
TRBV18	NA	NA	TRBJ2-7	TGTGCCAGCTCACCAGCCAGGGATAGGTCATGGTGGTTC	CASSPARDRSWWF
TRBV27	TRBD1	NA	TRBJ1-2	TGTGCCAGCGGCGAATTCGGACAGGGGGCGTTCTATGGCTACACCTTC	CASGEFGQGAFYGYTF
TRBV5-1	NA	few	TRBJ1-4	TGCGCCAGCAGCTTTGGTGACCCGGACAGTGAAAAACTGTTTTTT	CASSFGDPDSEKLFF
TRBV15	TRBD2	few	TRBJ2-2	TGTGCCACCAGCAGAGATTGGACTAGCGGGATCTCCGGGGAGCTGTTTTTT	CATSRDWTSGISGELFF
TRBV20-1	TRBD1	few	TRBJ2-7	TGCAGTGCGATCGGACAGGACTTTTCGGGCGAGCAGTACTTC	CSAIGQDFSGEQYF
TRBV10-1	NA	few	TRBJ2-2	TGCGCCAGCAGATCGAAGACCGGGGAGCTGTTTTTT	CASRSKTGELFF
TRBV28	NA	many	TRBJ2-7	TGTGCCAGCAGCTTCTCGGGGACTTACGAGCAGTACTTC	CASSFSGTYEQYF
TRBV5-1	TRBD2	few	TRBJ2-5	TGCGCCAGCAGCGCCGGGGTCGGGAGGGAGACCCAGTACTTC	CASSAGVGRETQYF
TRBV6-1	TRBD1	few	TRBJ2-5	TGTGCCAGCAGTACCTCCCGGTCAGGGGGTCGGGAGACCCAGTACTTC	CASSTSRSGGRETQYF
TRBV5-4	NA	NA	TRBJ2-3	TGTGCCAGCAGCGCCGGGGCAGGGGGCACAGATACGCAGTATTTT	CASSAGAGGTDTQYF
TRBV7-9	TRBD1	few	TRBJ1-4	TGTGCCAGCAGCTTAGGAGGGGGCATACTATCAAAACTGTTTTTT	CASSLGGGILSKLFF
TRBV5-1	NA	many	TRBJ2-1	TGCGCCAGCAGCTTACAGGTTCAGGGCAATGAGCAGTTCTTC	CASSLQVQGNEQFF
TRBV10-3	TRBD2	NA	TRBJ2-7	TGTGCCATCAGTGAGTCAGGGGACTACACCTACGAGCAGTACTTC	CAISESGDYTYEQYF
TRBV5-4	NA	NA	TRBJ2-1	TGTGCCAGCAGCCTCGTGGGTGGGGCACCTTACAATGAGCAGTTCTTC	CASSLVGGAPYNEQFF
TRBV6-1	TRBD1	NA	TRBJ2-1	TGTGCCAGCAGCCCTCGGACAGGGCTTGAGCAGTTCTTC	CASSPRTGLEQFF
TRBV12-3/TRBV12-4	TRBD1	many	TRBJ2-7	TGTGCCAGCAGACCCACAGGGGGCGGCGAGCAGTACTTC	CASRPTGGGEQYF
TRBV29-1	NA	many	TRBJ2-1	TGCAGCGTTGATGGAGGATATTCCTACAATGAGCAGTTCTTC	CSVDGGYSYNEQFF
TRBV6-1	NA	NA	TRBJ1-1	TGTGCCAGCAGCAGGGATAAAGGGATGGCTGAAGCTTTCTTT	CASSRDKGMAEAFF
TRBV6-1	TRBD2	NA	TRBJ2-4	TGTGCCAGCACCACCTACCGGGGGGGGGTTGAGGACATTCAGTACTTC	CASTTYRGGVEDIQYF
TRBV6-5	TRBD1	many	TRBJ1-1	TGTGCCAGCAGTTCCGACAGGGGGCAAACTGAAGCTTTCTTT	CASSSDRGQTEAFF
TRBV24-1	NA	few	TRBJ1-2	TGTGCCACCACTCGGCGCCTGTTTGGTAACTATGGCTACACCTTC	CATTRRLFGNYGYTF
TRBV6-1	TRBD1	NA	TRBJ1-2	TGTGCCAGCAGACCACAGGGGGGGTATGGCTACACCTTC	CASRPQGGYGYTF
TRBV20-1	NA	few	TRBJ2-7	TGCAGTGCTCCAAGGGCTACAGACAGCCTACACTACTTC	CSAPRATDSLHYF
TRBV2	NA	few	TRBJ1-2	TGTGCCAGCAGTGACGACAGGAGTGGCTACACCTTC	CASSDDRSGYTF
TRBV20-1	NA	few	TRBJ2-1	TGCAGTGCTCACAAGCAGAGCTCCTACAATGAGCAGTTCTTC	CSAHKQSSYNEQFF
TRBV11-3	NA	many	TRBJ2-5	TGTGCCAGCAGCTTAAGAGGAAAGCGGTCGGGAGAGACCCAGTACTTC	CASSLRGKRSGETQYF
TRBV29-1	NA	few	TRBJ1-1	TGCAGCGTTGAAAGGCCGGGGACCAGGCTGAACACTGAAGCTTTCTTT	CSVERPGTRLNTEAFF